Here is one TCR beta chain with its context. The antigen remains undetermined. Trimming removed 6 bases from V and 6 bases from J; junction bases left unmatched: 9. Germline V CDR1 and CDR2: KGHSH, LQKENI. The CDR3 length is 14 residues. The source of the sample is a study of shared clonotypes between healthy human individuals. Overall study results and limits: A generally larger estimated richness was seen in naive subsets than in memory subsets. Around 5.4% of naive CD4 clonotypes were common to several donors.

The study drew its donors from healthy HIV-negative adults without recent acute infections or vaccinations. Generated by immunoSEQ multiplex PCR, the TCRdb table keeps only in-frame clones and is missing some. The data show about 1.5 million clones, under 99% seen once. The sequenced sample was naive CD4+ T cells sorted from blood. Subset specified: CD45RA+ positively selected. The source is a man in his thirties or forties in good health. The rearrangement uses TRBV18 and TRBJ1-2; 8 nucleotides agree with TRBD1. This CDR3 is CASSLGQGGNGYTF. The CDR3 coding sequence is TGTGCCAGCTCCCTAGGACAGGGCGGGAATGGCTACACCTTC.